Following are 6 T cell receptor beta chains from one sample sequenced in a study of T cell clonotyping in hematopoietic cell transplantation. The data were produced by immunoSEQ multiplex PCR, yet TCRdb's version contains in-frame clones alone and is incomplete. The repertoire holds 15,000 to 20,000 clones, with approximately 80% as singletons. The time point here: recipient sample about 28 days before transplant, after cytoreduction. Sequenced material: peripheral blood mononuclear cells, taken before stem cell transplant. The receptors shown here come from a man between 60 and 75 years old with acute myeloid leukemia. Some clones in this sample may be carry-over from other donors' samples.

This clone was found once. The chain combines TRBV7-9 with TRBJ2-7; 12 bases are shared with TRBD2. V lost 1 base, J lost 0 bases, and 4 bases stayed unmatched. This CDR3 spans 17 amino acids. In germline, CDR1 is SEHNR, CDR2 FQNEAQ (reference sequence). The CDR3 nucleotides read TGTGCCAGCAGCTTAGGGCTAGCGGGGGGGAACTCCTACGAGCAGTACTTC. It translates to CASSLGLAGGNSYEQYF.

As concerns this clone: An end of the junction differs from the germline gene, which may be a read error. In nucleotides, the CDR3 is TGCGCCAGCAGCCAAGACACTAGTGGATTGTTTTATTTT. Its translation is CASSQDTSGLFYF. This chain uses TRBV4-3 with TRBJ1-4; D gene unclear. There are 13 residues in the CDR3. Germline V lookup: CDR1 LGHNA, CDR2 YSLEER.

This chain uses TRBV7-8 with TRBJ1-2; D unresolved. Deletions cut 1 base from V and 2 bases from J, with 11 bases between. CDR1 is SGHVS, CDR2 FQNEAQ, per germline. The CDR3 runs 15 residues. The CDR3 reads CASSLGAGRNYGYTF. The CDR3 nucleotides are TGTGCCAGCAGCTTAGGTGCTGGCAGGAACTATGGCTACACCTTC.

This clone was recorded once. J is TRBJ2-5 and V is TRBV4-3, with D perhaps TRBD2 (6 bases). The CDR3 has 15 residues. The germline CDR1 and CDR2 sequences are LGHNA and YSLEER. Trimming pared 0 bases from V and 5 bases from J, leaving 13 bases between. The CDR3 loop reads CASSQDTGARETQYF. The CDR3 DNA reads as TGCGCCAGCAGCCAAGATACGGGAGCGAGGGAGACCCAGTACTTC.

This clone was seen a handful of times. The chain's CDR3 is CASSLLMTGGRRTEAFF. The CDR3 nucleotides read TGTGCCAGCAGCTTACTAATGACAGGGGGCAGGAGAACTGAAGCTTTCTTT. This rearrangement joins TRBV5-8 to TRBJ1-1, with 10 nucleotides matching TRBD1. Trimming cost V 2 bases and J 5 bases; bases outside gene matches: 12. The CDR3 is 17 amino acids. The germline gives CDR1 SGHTS, CDR2 YDEGEE. The whole variable domain, filled in from reference TRBV5-8 and TRBJ1-1, reads EAGVTQSPTHLIKTRGQQATLRCSPISGHTSVYWYQQALGLGLQFLLWYDEGEERNRGNFPPRFSGRQFPNYSSELNVNALELEDSALYLCASSLLMTGGRRTEAFFGQGTRLTVV.

The chain employs TRBV19 and TRBJ1-2; the D gene is possibly TRBD1 (6 bases). Germline V gene sequence: CDR1 LNHDA, CDR2 SQIVND (reference sequence). This CDR3 comprises 16 residues. Trimming took 5 bases from V and 2 from J, leaving 18 bases between them. The CDR3 here is CASSPRGEYYNYGYTF. The CDR3 DNA reads TGTGCCAGTAGTCCCAGGGGAGAGTATTACAACTATGGCTACACCTTC. Variable domain in full (rest from reference TRBV19 and TRBJ1-2): DGGITQSPKYLFRKEGQNVTLSCEQNLNHDAMYWYRQDPGQGLRLIYYSQIVNDFQKGDIAEGYSVSREKKESFPLTVTSAQKNPTAFYLCASSPRGEYYNYGYTFGSGTRLTVV.